The T cell receptor (beta chain) described here comes from a study of Tregs in tolerant kidney transplant recipients. In the study overall: Mixed chimerism was transient after nonmyeloablative marrow transplants from related graft donors.

CD4+CD25+CD127- Tregs, CD4+CD25- non-Tregs, CD4 and CD8 cells were sorted. Clones were read by immunoSEQ multiplex PCR, and TCRdb kept only the in-frame ones, dropping some. The repertoire consists of around 74,000 clones, with 95% to 98% occurring once and the leading ten covering about 0.5%. The CDR3 is 14 amino acids. V was shortened by 4 bases and J by 2 bases, with 10 bases between the two germline ends. From germline, CDR1 is SGHRS and CDR2 YFSETQ. Study-wide findings and caveats: The small number of patients limits these findings pending further validation. Biological reproducibility was not directly addressed, but technical replication error appeared minimal.

Regarding this clone: Antigen: not known.

Source: CD4+ T cells from blood, taken before the transplant. V usage is TRBV5-1 and J usage is TRBJ1-3; maybe TRBD1 (6 bases). The TCR comes from a human donor who received a combined kidney and bone marrow transplant. The CDR3 protein is CASSEQGTGNTIYF. In nucleotides, the CDR3 is TGCGCCAGCAGCGAACAGGGAACTGGAAACACCATATATTTT.